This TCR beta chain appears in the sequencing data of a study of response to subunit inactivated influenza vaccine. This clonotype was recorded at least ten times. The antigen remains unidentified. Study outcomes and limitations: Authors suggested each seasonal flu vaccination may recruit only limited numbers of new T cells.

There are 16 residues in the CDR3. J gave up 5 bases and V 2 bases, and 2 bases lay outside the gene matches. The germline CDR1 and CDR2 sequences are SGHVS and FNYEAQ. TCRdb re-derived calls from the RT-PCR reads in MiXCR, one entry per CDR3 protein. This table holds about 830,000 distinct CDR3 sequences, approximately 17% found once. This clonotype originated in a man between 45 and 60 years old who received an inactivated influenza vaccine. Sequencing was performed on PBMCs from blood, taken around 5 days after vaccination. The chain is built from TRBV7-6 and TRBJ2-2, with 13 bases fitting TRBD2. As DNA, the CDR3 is TGTGCCAGCAGCTTACTGGGACTAGCGGGGACCGGGGAGCTGTTTTTT. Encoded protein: CASSLLGLAGTGELFF. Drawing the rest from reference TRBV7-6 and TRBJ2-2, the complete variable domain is GAGVSQSPRYKVTKRGQDVALRCDPISGHVSLYWYRQALGQGPEFLTYFNYEAQQDKSGLPNDRFSAERPEGSISTLTIQRTEQRDSAMYRCASSLLGLAGTGELFFGEGSRLTVL.